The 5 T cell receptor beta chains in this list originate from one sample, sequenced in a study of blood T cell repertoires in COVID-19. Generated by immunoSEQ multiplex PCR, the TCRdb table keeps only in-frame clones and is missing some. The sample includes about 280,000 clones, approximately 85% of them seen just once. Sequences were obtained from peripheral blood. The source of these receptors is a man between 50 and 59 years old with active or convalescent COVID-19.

Here the CDR3 reads CASSPTGKGETQYF. As DNA, the CDR3 is TGTGCCAGCAGCCCGACAGGGAAGGGGGAGACCCAGTACTTC. V gene TRBV7-3 combines with J gene TRBJ2-5, with 7 nucleotides matching TRBD1. The V segment lost 5 bases and the J segment 5 bases; nucleotides outside the gene matches: 8. The V gene's germline CDR1 is SGHTA and CDR2 FQGTGA. The CDR3 is 14 residues long.

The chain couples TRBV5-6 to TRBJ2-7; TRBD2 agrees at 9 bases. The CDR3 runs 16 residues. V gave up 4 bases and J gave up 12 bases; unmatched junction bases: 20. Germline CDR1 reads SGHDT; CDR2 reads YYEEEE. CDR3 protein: CASSPGDAGGTSVAYF. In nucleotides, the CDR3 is TGTGCCAGCAGCCCTGGGGATGCGGGAGGGACCAGCGTGGCGTACTTC.

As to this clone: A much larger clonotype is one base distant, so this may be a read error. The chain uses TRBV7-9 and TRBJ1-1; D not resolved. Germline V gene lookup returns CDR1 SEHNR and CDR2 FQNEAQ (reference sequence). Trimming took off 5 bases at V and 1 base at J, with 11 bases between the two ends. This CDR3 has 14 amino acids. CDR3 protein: CASSPRGWNTEAFF. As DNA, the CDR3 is TGTGCCAGCAGCCCCCGGGGATGGAACACTGAAGCTTTCTTT.

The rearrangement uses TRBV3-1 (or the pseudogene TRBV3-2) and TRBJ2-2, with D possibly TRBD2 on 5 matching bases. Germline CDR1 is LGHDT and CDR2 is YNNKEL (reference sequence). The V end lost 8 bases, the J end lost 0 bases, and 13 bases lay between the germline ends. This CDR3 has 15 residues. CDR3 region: CASSSGYPNTGELFF. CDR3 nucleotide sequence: TGTGCCAGCTCCAGCGGTTATCCGAACACCGGGGAGCTGTTTTTT.

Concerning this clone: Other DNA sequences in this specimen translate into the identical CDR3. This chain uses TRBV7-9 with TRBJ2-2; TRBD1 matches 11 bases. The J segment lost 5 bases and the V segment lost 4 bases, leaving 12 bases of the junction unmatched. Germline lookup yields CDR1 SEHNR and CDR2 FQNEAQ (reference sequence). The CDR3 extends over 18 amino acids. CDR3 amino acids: CASSSRDRGYLVTGELFF. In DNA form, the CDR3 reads TGTGCCAGCAGCTCCCGGGACAGGGGGTATTTGGTGACCGGGGAGCTGTTTTTT.